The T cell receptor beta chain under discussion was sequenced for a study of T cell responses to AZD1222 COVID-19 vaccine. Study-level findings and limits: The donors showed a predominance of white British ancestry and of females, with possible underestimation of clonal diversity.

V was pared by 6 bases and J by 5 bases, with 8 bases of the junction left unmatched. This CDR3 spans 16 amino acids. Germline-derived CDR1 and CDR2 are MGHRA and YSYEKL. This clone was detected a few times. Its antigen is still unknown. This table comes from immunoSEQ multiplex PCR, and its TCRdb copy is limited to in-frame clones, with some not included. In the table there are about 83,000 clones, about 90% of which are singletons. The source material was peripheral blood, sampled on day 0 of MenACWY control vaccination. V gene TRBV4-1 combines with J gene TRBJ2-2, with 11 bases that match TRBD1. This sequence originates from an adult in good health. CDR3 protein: CASSHIGTGGTGELFF. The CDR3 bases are TGCGCCAGCAGTCACATTGGGACAGGGGGAACCGGGGAGCTGTTTTTT.